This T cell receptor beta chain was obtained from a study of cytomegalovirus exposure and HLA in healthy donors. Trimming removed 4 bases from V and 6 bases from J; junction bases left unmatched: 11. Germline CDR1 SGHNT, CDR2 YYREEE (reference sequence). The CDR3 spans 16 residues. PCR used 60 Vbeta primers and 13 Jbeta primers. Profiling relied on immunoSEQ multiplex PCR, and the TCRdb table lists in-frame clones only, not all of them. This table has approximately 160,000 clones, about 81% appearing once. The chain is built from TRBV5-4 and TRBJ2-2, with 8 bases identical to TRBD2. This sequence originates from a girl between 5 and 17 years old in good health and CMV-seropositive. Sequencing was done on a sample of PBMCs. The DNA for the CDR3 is TGTGCCAGCAGCCCCCTCGGGCGGGGGGAAGCCGGGGAGCTGTTTTTT. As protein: CASSPLGRGEAGELFF.